This paragraph covers one T cell receptor beta chain sequence. The data stem from a study of blood T cell repertoires in COVID-19. The overall study: The United States, Italy and Spain provided the acute and convalescent COVID-19 samples.

Assay: immunoSEQ multiplex PCR; the TCRdb copy retains only in-frame clones and omits some. Here the sample spans about 270,000 clones, around 90% being singletons. V shed 2 bases and J shed 0 bases, with 8 bases lying between them. The CDR3 loop spans 15 amino acids. Per germline, CDR1 SGHRS and CDR2 YFSETQ. The sequence was collected from a man between 50 and 59 years old with acute or convalescent COVID-19. Source material: peripheral blood. The chain links TRBV5-1 to TRBJ2-2; the D gene is possibly TRBD2 (6 bases). The CDR3 nucleotides read TGCGCCAGCAGCTTCGGGAGTTCGAACACCGGGGAGCTGTTTTTT. It codes for CASSFGSSNTGELFF.